The present T cell receptor (beta chain) was sequenced within a study of T cell repertoires in cytomegalovirus infection. Study at large: A matching HLA type, together with CMV infection, was signaled by public TCR beta signatures. Study-wide results and caveats: There were HLA-C-restricted CMV-specific TCR beta clonotypes dominating the ex vivo response. Carriage of CMV together with the relevant HLA was identifiable through cumulative public TCR beta family frequency.

This CDR3 comprises 13 residues. V lost 3 bases and J lost 1, with 5 bases in between. Using its own MiXCR run on the reads, TCRdb lists one record per CDR3 protein. This table holds under 800,000 distinct CDR3 sequences, 20% to 25% found once. At least ten counts were recorded for this clonotype. Its antigen is still unknown. Sequenced input: CD8+ T cells from PBMCs. The gene calls are TRBV12-3 or TRBV12-4 and TRBJ2-3, with D unclear. The sequence came from a human donor in good health (CMV status not recorded). Some clones in this sample may be carry-over from other donors' samples. CDR3 region: CASSFPGTDTQYF. Here the CDR3 DNA reads TGTGCCAGCAGTTTTCCAGGCACAGATACGCAGTATTTT.